This TCR beta chain was recovered during a study of T-cell memory formation after mild COVID-19. Study-wide background: Largely donor-specific TCR clusters were found.

Using its own MiXCR run on the 5' RACE reads, TCRdb lists one record per CDR3 protein. The data show tens of thousands of distinct CDR3 sequences, less than 15% seen once. Study-level points and caveats: From day 15 to 85, contracting clones were balanced between CD4 and CD8, whereas later expanders leaned toward CD4+. Whether second-wave clones peaking at day 37 were SARS-CoV-2 specific went unconfirmed. Largely, contracting CD4+ clones fell within CM and EM, and contracting CD8+ clones within EMRA.

Turning to this clonotype: No antigen is known for it.

The V and J ends lost 0 bases and 3 bases respectively, with 19 bases between them. The length of the CDR3 is 18 residues. Per germline, CDR1 LGHNA and CDR2 YNFKEQ. The receptor comes from a man aged 18 to 30 who had mild COVID-19 (a few samples of this study predate the infection). Cell type and time point are not known. The material sequenced was PBMCs or a T cell subset sorted from them (not recorded which). The chain joins TRBV4-2 to TRBJ2-3; D might be TRBD1 or TRBD2, each matching 5 bases. CDR3 nucleotide sequence: TGTGCCAGCAGCCAAGAGCTAACATACGGGGCCCCAACAGATACGCAGTATTTT. Encoded protein: CASSQELTYGAPTDTQYF.